This T cell receptor (beta chain) was recorded in a study of PD-1 blockade in classical Hodgkin lymphoma. In the study overall: It was nivolumab at 3 mg/kg, given intravenously every 2 weeks, that patients received.

The germline V gene encodes CDR1 LNHDA and CDR2 SQIVND (reference sequence). The CDR3 covers 16 residues. Time point indicated: cycle 4 day 1 (C4D1), after 5 to 7 weeks of nivolumab. Each of the patients experienced relapse following autologous stem cell transplantation, and their brentuximab vedotin exposure differed. On this clone itself: Sequence at one end of the junction differs from germline and may be a read error.

The protocol was immunoSEQ multiplex PCR, while the TCRdb copy is restricted to in-frame clones and leaves out a portion. The sample includes about 89,000 clones, 90% seen only once; the top ten take around 2.7%. This chain connects TRBV19 to TRBJ2-2; D not certain. This clonotype originated in a human donor with classical Hodgkin lymphoma. This specimen was peripheral blood mononuclear cells (PBMCs), taken before the fourth cycle of nivolumab. The CDR3 DNA is TGTGGCAGTACCCCCTGGGCAGGCCCGAACACCGGGGAGCTGTTTTTT. Translation: CGSTPWAGPNTGELFF.